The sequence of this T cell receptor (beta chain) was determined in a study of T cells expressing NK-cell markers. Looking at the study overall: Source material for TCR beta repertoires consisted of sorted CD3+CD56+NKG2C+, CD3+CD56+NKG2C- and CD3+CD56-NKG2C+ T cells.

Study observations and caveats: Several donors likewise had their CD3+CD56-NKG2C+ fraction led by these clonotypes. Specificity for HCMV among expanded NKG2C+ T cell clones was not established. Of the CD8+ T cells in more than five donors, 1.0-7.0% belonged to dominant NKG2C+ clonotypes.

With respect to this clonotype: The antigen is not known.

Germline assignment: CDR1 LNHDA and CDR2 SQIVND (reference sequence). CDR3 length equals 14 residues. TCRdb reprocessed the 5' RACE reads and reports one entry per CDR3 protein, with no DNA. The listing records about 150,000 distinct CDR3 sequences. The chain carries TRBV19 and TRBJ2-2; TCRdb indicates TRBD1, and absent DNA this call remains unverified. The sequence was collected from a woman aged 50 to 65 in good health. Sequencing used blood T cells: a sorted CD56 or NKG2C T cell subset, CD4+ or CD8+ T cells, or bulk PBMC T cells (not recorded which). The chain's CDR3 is CASDDRGGTGELFF. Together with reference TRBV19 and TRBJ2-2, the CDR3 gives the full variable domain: DGGITQSPKYLFRKEGQNVTLSCEQNLNHDAMYWYRQDPGQGLRLIYYSQIVNDFQKGDIAEGYSVSREKKESFPLTVTSAQKNPTAFYLCASDDRGGTGELFFGEGSRLTVL.